The sequence of this T cell receptor (beta chain) was determined in a study of blood T cell repertoires in COVID-19. Study summary: Samples of COVID-19 (acute and convalescent) were obtained from the United States, Italy and Spain. The analysed material was cDNA or gDNA that came from T cells, B-cell-depleted T cells, or PBMCs.

Germline lookup yields CDR1 SGHTA and CDR2 FQGNSA. The junction had 16 bases not matched to a gene; V was cut back by 1 base and J by 8 bases. The CDR3 covers 17 residues. Using immunoSEQ multiplex PCR, the repertoire was profiled, and TCRdb retains in-frame clones only, with some absent. The data show roughly 140,000 clones, 84% seen once. The source material was PBMCs or T cells enriched from blood (not recorded which). The chain links TRBV7-2 to TRBJ2-5; the match to TRBD2 covers 7 bases. The origin of this receptor is a woman aged 45-65 years who had been exposed to COVID-19. In nucleotides, the CDR3 is TGTGCCAGCAGCTTAGGATTTGGGTCTAGCGGAGTGATTACCCAGTACTTC. It yields the protein CASSLGFGSSGVITQYF. Full variable domain (rest looked up from reference TRBV7-2 and TRBJ2-5): GAGVSQSPSNKVTEKGKDVELRCDPISGHTALYWYRQSLGQGLEFLIYFQGNSAPDKSGLPSDRFSAERTGGSVSTLTIQRTQQEDSAVYLCASSLGFGSSGVITQYFGPGTRLLVL.